This T cell receptor beta chain is from a study of PD-1 blockade in classical Hodgkin lymphoma. In the study overall: Administration of nivolumab to patients was at 3 mg/kg intravenously every 2 weeks.

A remark on this clone: No antigen is known for it.

Overall study results and limits: The study reported lower baseline TCR diversity in newly diagnosed patients than in healthy donors. Compared with baseline, CD4+ but not CD8+ TCR diversity had risen significantly by C4D1.

Each and every patient relapsed after autologous stem cell transplantation, and patients got differing brentuximab vedotin exposure. Best outcomes ranged across complete response, partial response and progressive disease. CDR1 is SEHNR and CDR2 is FQNEAQ in the germline V gene (reference sequence). The V and J ends lost 5 bases and 2 bases respectively, with 22 bases between them. The CDR3 is made up of 17 amino acids. Sequencing used immunoSEQ multiplex PCR; TCRdb keeps in-frame clones, though not all of them. The top ten hold over 12% of the sample, which has 50,000 or so clones, 73% seen once. This specimen consisted of peripheral blood mononuclear cells (PBMCs), obtained before the second cycle of nivolumab. The clonotype originates from a human donor with classical Hodgkin lymphoma. The rearrangement uses TRBV7-9 and TRBJ2-7; D may be TRBD1 (6 bases). The CDR3 sequence: CASSRRNSGQTPYEQYF. In nucleotides, the CDR3 is TGTGCCAGCAGCCGCAGAAACTCCGGACAGACCCCCTACGAGCAGTACTTC.